These 15 T cell receptor beta chains were sequenced from one sample in a study of radiation and T cells in renal cell carcinoma. Clones were read by immunoSEQ multiplex PCR, and TCRdb kept only the in-frame ones, dropping some. Of approximately 29,000 clones listed, 81% are singletons. The sample's time point: blood 4 weeks post-SBRT, at nephrectomy. Specified treatment: 15 Gy SBRT to primary tumor, nephrectomy 4 weeks later. Sequences were derived from blood, sampled from a patient whose treatment included radiotherapy and nephrectomy. The receptor set was obtained from a man in his 60s with renal cell carcinoma.

The chain couples TRBV7-9 to TRBJ2-3; no definite D call. Trimming took off 0 bases at V and 2 bases at J, with 9 bases between the two ends. Germline V gene data show CDR1 as SEHNR and CDR2 as FQNEAQ (reference sequence). CDR3 length: 15 residues. The CDR3 bases are TGTGCCAGCAGCTTAGCGTATGGCGACACAGATACGCAGTATTTT. This translates into CASSLAYGDTDTQYF.

This clone was counted a single time. The chain couples TRBV6-5 to TRBJ2-4, with 10 bases that match TRBD1. Germline V CDR1 and CDR2: MNHEY, SVGAGI. V dropped 0 bases and J dropped 5; count of bases not matched to a gene: 1. The CDR3 covers 15 residues. The CDR3 sequence: CASSYSGTGENIQYF. The CDR3 DNA reads as TGTGCCAGCAGTTACTCTGGGACAGGGGAAAACATTCAGTACTTC.

This chain's CDR3 is CASTGTSRGSTQYF. The CDR3, as DNA: TGCGCCAGCACCGGGACTTCCCGCGGGAGTACGCAGTATTTT. V gene TRBV5-1 combines with J gene TRBJ2-3; TRBD2 agrees at 7 bases. The CDR3 length is 14 residues. Germline V gene sequence: CDR1 SGHRS, CDR2 YFSETQ. V was pared by 6 bases and J by 8 bases, with 12 bases of the junction left unmatched.

The chain couples TRBV5-4 to TRBJ2-5; D gene unclear. The length of the CDR3 is 14 residues. Looked up from germline, CDR1 is SGHNT and CDR2 is YYREEE (reference sequence). Trimming removed 4 bases at V and 2 bases at J, with 12 bases between. CDR3 DNA sequence: TGTGCCAGCAGCCTCCCAGGTAGTCAAGAGACCCAGTACTTC. Translating it yields CASSLPGSQETQYF.

This chain links TRBV6-5 with TRBJ1-5; D not certain. CDR3 length: 13 residues. The germline V gene encodes CDR1 MNHEY and CDR2 SVGAGI. The V gene lost 2 bases and the J gene lost 1 base, with 3 bases spanning the gap. In DNA form, the CDR3 reads TGTGCCAGCAGTTACGACAGCAATCAGCCCCAGCATTTT. This codes for CASSYDSNQPQHF.

This rearrangement joins TRBV15 to TRBJ2-7; D is possibly TRBD2 (6 bases). This CDR3 contains 17 residues. V lost 0 bases and J 6 bases, leaving 21 bases between the germline ends. Germline V lookup: CDR1 LNHNV, CDR2 YYDKDF (reference sequence). The CDR3 sequence is CATSRDYGGVGRGEQYF. CDR3 DNA: TGTGCCACCAGCAGAGACTATGGAGGGGTGGGCCGGGGCGAGCAGTACTTC.

This clone is medium-sized in the sample. This sequence joins TRBV15 and TRBJ2-1; either TRBD1 or TRBD2 may supply D (5 bases each). Germline V gene sequence: CDR1 LNHNV, CDR2 YYDKDF (reference sequence). This CDR3 comprises 18 residues. V gave up 0 bases and J gave up 4 bases, with 19 bases separating them. The CDR3 reads CATSRDEGSSLPYNEQFF. For the CDR3, the DNA is TGTGCCACCAGCAGAGATGAGGGGTCGTCCCTCCCATACAATGAGCAGTTCTTC.

The V and J genes are TRBV5-6 and TRBJ1-1; 9 nucleotides agree with TRBD1. CDR1 SGHDT and CDR2 YYEEEE come from the germline V gene. The trim removed 2 bases at V and 4 bases at J, leaving 6 bases unmatched. The CDR3 totals 15 residues. The CDR3 DNA reads TGTGCCAGCAGCTTACAGGGGGCGCAGGGCACTGAAGCTTTCTTT. Its protein product is CASSLQGAQGTEAFF.

The rearrangement uses TRBV28 and TRBJ2-3, with 7 bases that match TRBD2. This CDR3 has 16 amino acids. CDR1 is MDHEN and CDR2 is SYDVKM in the germline V gene. With 5 bases clipped from V and 3 bases from J, the junction kept 11 bases outside the gene matches. CDR3 sequence reads: CASSLNIASGTDTQYF. The CDR3 DNA is TGTGCCAGCAGTCTCAATATAGCTAGCGGAACAGATACGCAGTATTTT.

For this clone: One end of the junction varies from germline; a read error may be responsible. The chain combines TRBV7-7 with TRBJ1-4; 8 nucleotides match TRBD1. Germline-derived CDR1 and CDR2 are SSHAT and FNYEAQ (reference sequence). The CDR3 has 15 amino acids. Here the CDR3 DNA reads TGTGCTAGCAGCTTAGGGCAGGGGGCCGGAGAAAAACTGTTTTTT. Translation: CASSLGQGAGEKLFF.

This rearrangement joins TRBV19 to TRBJ1-5, with D possibly TRBD1 on 6 matching bases. V lost 4 bases and J 7 bases, leaving 11 bases between the germline ends. This CDR3 region has 13 residues. Looked up from germline, CDR1 is LNHDA and CDR2 is SQIVND (reference sequence). This chain's CDR3 is CASSTPRGQPQHF. CDR3 DNA: TGTGCCAGTAGTACTCCCAGGGGACAGCCCCAGCATTTT. The full variable domain, its missing parts supplied by reference TRBV19 and TRBJ1-5, is DGGITQSPKYLFRKEGQNVTLSCEQNLNHDAMYWYRQDPGQGLRLIYYSQIVNDFQKGDIAEGYSVSREKKESFPLTVTSAQKNPTAFYLCASSTPRGQPQHFGDGTRLSIL.

This clone has only one observation. This chain joins TRBV5-1 and TRBJ2-2, with 12 bases matching TRBD1. Germline CDR1 is SGHRS and CDR2 is YFSETQ. The CDR3 has 19 amino acids. Losses at the gene ends were 4 bases for V and 8 bases for J; bases not matched to a gene: 18. CDR3 DNA sequence: TGCGCCAGCAGCCGCTCCGGGACAGGGGGACAGGGGGCGCGTGGGGAGCTGTTTTTT. Its protein product is CASSRSGTGGQGARGELFF. Full variable domain (remainder filled in from reference TRBV5-1 and TRBJ2-2): KAGVTQTPRYLIKTRGQQVTLSCSPISGHRSVSWYQQTPGQGLQFLFEYFSETQRNKGNFPGRFSGRQFSNSRSEMNVSTLELGDSALYLCASSRSGTGGQGARGELFFGEGSRLTVL.

This clone was detected a few times. This rearrangement joins TRBV5-4 to TRBJ2-7; D call uncertain. Trimming cost V 0 bases and J 1 base, with 2 bases left between them. Per germline, CDR1 SGHNT and CDR2 YYREEE (reference sequence). The CDR3 runs to 12 residues. CDR3 protein: CASSLASYEQYF. The CDR3, as DNA: TGTGCCAGCAGCTTGGCTTCCTACGAGCAGTACTTC.

The sample holds a few counts of this clone. The chain joins TRBV9 to TRBJ1-2; D gene ambiguous. Germline CDR1 and CDR2: SGDLS and YYNGEE. This CDR3 region has 10 residues. The V and J ends lost 4 bases and 13 bases respectively, with 11 bases between them. As DNA, the CDR3 is TGTGCCAGCAGCTCGCGCCTTGTCACCTTC. This encodes CASSSRLVTF.

This clone appeared a few times. The chain is built from TRBV7-2 and TRBJ1-5; D is undetermined. Trimming stripped 2 bases from V and 3 bases from J, with 8 bases between. The CDR3 is 14 residues long. The germline V gene has CDR1 SGHTA and CDR2 FQGNSA. The CDR3 nucleotides are TGTGCCAGCAGCTTACAGGTGACCAATCAGCCCCAGCATTTT. Translating it yields CASSLQVTNQPQHF.